A single sample is the source of the 27 T cell receptor beta chains below, sequenced in a study of PD-1 blockade in classical Hodgkin lymphoma. Specified time point: cycle 4 day 1 (C4D1), after more than five weeks of nivolumab. Each of the patients experienced relapse following autologous stem cell transplantation, and their brentuximab vedotin exposure differed. Purification of CD4+ T cells from thawed PBMCs was achieved by magnetic negative selection. Profiling relied on immunoSEQ multiplex PCR, and the TCRdb table lists in-frame clones only, not all of them. Found here are 10,000 or so clones, 65% to 85% of them singletons; the top ten hold 1.5%. Sequenced material: CD4+ T cells from blood, taken before the fourth cycle of nivolumab. Receptors were obtained from a human donor with classical Hodgkin lymphoma.

The rearrangement links TRBV15 to TRBJ2-2; 9 nucleotides match TRBD1. Germline-derived CDR1 and CDR2 are LNHNV and YYDKDF (reference sequence). J lost 4 bases, V lost 3 bases, and 6 bases had no gene match. The CDR3 has 16 residues. The CDR3 here is CATSSRDRDTTGELFF. The DNA for the CDR3 is TGTGCCACCAGCAGCCGGGACAGGGATACCACCGGGGAGCTGTTTTTT. The full variable domain, in which reference TRBV15 and TRBJ2-2 provide the parts outside the CDR3, is DAMVIQNPRYQVTQFGKPVTLSCSQTLNHNVMYWYQQKSSQAPKLLFHYYDKDFNNEADTPDNFQSRRPNTSFCFLDIRSPGLGDTAMYLCATSSRDRDTTGELFFGEGSRLTVL.

This clone was recorded once. The chain employs TRBV4-3 and TRBJ2-7; maybe TRBD1 (6 bases). CDR1 LGHNA and CDR2 YSLEER come from the germline V gene. This CDR3 region has 16 residues. The V end was cut by 0 bases, the J end by 2 bases, with 14 bases between. The chain's CDR3 is CASSQDNRVATYEQYF. The CDR3 DNA is TGCGCCAGCAGCCAAGATAACAGGGTCGCCACCTACGAGCAGTACTTC.

In DNA, the CDR3 is TGTGCCAGCAGCCTATCTGGGGGGATTGAAGCTTTCTTT. Its protein is CASSLSGGIEAFF. The chain carries TRBV7-9 and TRBJ1-1, with D tentatively TRBD1 (5 bases). Germline CDR1 SEHNR, CDR2 FQNEAQ (reference sequence). This CDR3 has 13 amino acids. V gave up 5 bases and J gave up 7 bases, with 14 bases separating them.

The rearrangement uses TRBV19 and TRBJ1-4, with 8 bases lining up with TRBD1. The CDR3 consists of 15 residues. CDR1 and CDR2 (germline): LNHDA, SQIVND (reference sequence). V was pared by 4 bases and J by 3 bases, with 4 bases of the junction left unmatched. As DNA, the CDR3 is TGTGCCAGTAGTACCCTACAGGGGGCTAATGAAAAACTGTTTTTT. Protein sequence: CASSTLQGANEKLFF.

This sequence joins TRBV5-1 and TRBJ2-7; 9 bases are a match to TRBD1. Germline CDR1 reads SGHRS; CDR2 reads YFSETQ. Trimming removed 0 bases from V and 7 bases from J; junction bases left unmatched: 20. The length of the CDR3 is 19 residues. The CDR3, as DNA: TGCGCCAGCAGCTTGGAGGGGACAGGGCTCTCTTTCCCCCTGAGGGAGCAGTACTTC. Amino acids: CASSLEGTGLSFPLREQYF. The variable domain in full, with the rest retrieved from reference TRBV5-1 and TRBJ2-7, is KAGVTQTPRYLIKTRGQQVTLSCSPISGHRSVSWYQQTPGQGLQFLFEYFSETQRNKGNFPGRFSGRQFSNSRSEMNVSTLELGDSALYLCASSLEGTGLSFPLREQYFGPGTRLTVT.

This clone came up a few times. The V call is TRBV4-2, the J call TRBJ2-7, with D maybe TRBD1 (5 bases). V lost 3 bases, J lost 4 bases, and 16 bases lay in between. Germline-derived CDR1 and CDR2 are LGHNA and YNFKEQ. This CDR3 comprises 15 residues. The CDR3 nucleotides are TGTGCCAGCAGCCAGGATCGACAGTCCCATTACGAGCAGTACTTC. It translates to CASSQDRQSHYEQYF.

V gene TRBV5-1 combines with J gene TRBJ1-2; no clear D gene. The CDR3 totals 12 residues. The V gene lost 0 bases and the J gene lost 8 bases, with 8 bases spanning the gap. Germline V gene lookup returns CDR1 SGHRS and CDR2 YFSETQ. CDR3 protein: CASSLADRGYTF. The CDR3 nucleotides are TGCGCCAGCAGCTTGGCTGATCGAGGCTACACCTTC.

This rearrangement joins TRBV7-2 to TRBJ1-4; D gene unclear. V was trimmed by 4 bases and J by 0 bases, leaving 12 bases between them. Per germline, CDR1 SGHTA and CDR2 FQGNSA. This CDR3 comprises 16 residues. Here the CDR3 reads CASSYGHTATNEKLFF. In DNA, the CDR3 is TGTGCCAGCAGCTACGGCCACACCGCAACTAATGAAAAACTGTTTTTT.

The genes are TRBV7-2 and TRBJ2-1; no clear D. Germline values: CDR1 SGHTA, CDR2 FQGNSA. This CDR3 has 16 amino acids. The ends were cut back, 5 bases at V and 0 bases at J, with 14 bases in the middle. The CDR3 DNA is TGTGCCAGCAGCCTCATTCGAATTTCCTCCTACAATGAGCAGTTCTTC. It yields the protein CASSLIRISSYNEQFF.

The rearrangement uses TRBV5-1 and TRBJ2-5, with D uncertain. Germline assignment: CDR1 SGHRS and CDR2 YFSETQ. V lost 0 bases and J lost 4, with 4 bases in between. The CDR3 is 12 residues long. The CDR3 region is CASSLEGETQYF. In DNA, the CDR3 is TGCGCCAGCAGCTTGGAGGGAGAGACCCAGTACTTC.

V gene TRBV12-5 combines with J gene TRBJ2-7, with 10 bases matching TRBD2. J was trimmed by 5 bases and V by 2 bases; bases with no gene match: 6. The length of the CDR3 is 15 residues. Looked up from germline, CDR1 is LGHNT and CDR2 is FRNRAP. In DNA form, the CDR3 reads TGTGCTAGTGGTTTGAGGCTAGCGGGAGTGAACGAGCAGTACTTC. Protein sequence: CASGLRLAGVNEQYF.

This clone was detected a few times. The chain recombines TRBV27 with TRBJ2-7, with unresolved D. Germline lookup yields CDR1 MNHEY and CDR2 SMNVEV (reference sequence). The V gene lost 2 bases and the J gene lost 0 bases, with 11 bases spanning the gap. This CDR3 contains 15 residues. Written as DNA, the CDR3 is TGTGCCAGCAGTTTAGAGCCCCCGCCCTCCTACGAGCAGTACTTC. Translating it yields CASSLEPPPSYEQYF.

The CDR3 sequence: CAWSLDSSTDTQYF. CDR3 bases: TGTGCCTGGAGTCTGGACTCTAGCACAGATACGCAGTATTTT. The chain links TRBV30 to TRBJ2-3, with D possibly matching TRBD2 (5 bases). V lost 2 bases to trimming and J lost 0 bases, with 9 bases between them. Germline CDR1 is GTSNPN and CDR2 is SVGIG (reference sequence). CDR3 length: 14 residues. Supplemented by reference TRBV30 and TRBJ2-3, the full variable domain reads SQTIHQWPATLVQPVGSPLSLECTVEGTSNPNLYWYRQAAGRGLQLLFYSVGIGQISSEVPQNLSASRPQDRQFILSSKKLLLSDSGFYLCAWSLDSSTDTQYFGPGTRLTVL.

The chain links TRBV18 to TRBJ2-5; D is undetermined. Germline loops: CDR1 KGHSH, CDR2 LQKENI. CDR3 length: 14 residues. The V gene lost 0 bases and the J gene lost 1 base, with 6 bases spanning the gap. For the CDR3, the DNA is TGTGCCAGCTCACCACCGGGCCTCCAAGAGACCCAGTACTTC. Its protein is CASSPPGLQETQYF. The entire variable domain, with the rest obtained from reference TRBV18 and TRBJ2-5, is as follows: NAGVMQNPRHLVRRRGQEARLRCSPMKGHSHVYWYRQLPEEGLKFMVYLQKENIIDESGMPKERFSAEFPKEGPSILRIQQVVRGDSAAYFCASSPPGLQETQYFGPGTRLLVL.

The chain links TRBV28 to TRBJ1-5; no clear D gene. This CDR3 spans 15 amino acids. Germline V gene data show CDR1 as MDHEN and CDR2 as SYDVKM. The V gene lost 5 bases and the J gene lost 3 bases, with 14 bases spanning the gap. The CDR3 sequence: CASSPGWQTNQPQHF. The DNA of the CDR3 is TGTGCCAGCAGTCCAGGCTGGCAGACCAATCAGCCCCAGCATTTT.

Regarding this clone: A read error may account for a junction end that differs from germline. The rearrangement uses TRBV7-7 and TRBJ2-3; 7 bases line up with TRBD2. The germline V gene has CDR1 SSHAT and CDR2 FNYEAQ (reference sequence). The CDR3 covers 15 residues. The CDR3 DNA reads as TGTGCTAGCAGCCCCGGACTAGGGGACACAGATACGCAGTATTTT. Translating gives CASSPGLGDTDTQYF.

V is TRBV6-5 and J is TRBJ1-2; TRBD1 is a possible D gene (6 bases). Germline lookup yields CDR1 MNHEY and CDR2 SVGAGI. This CDR3 is 13 amino acids long. V lost 6 bases and J lost 7, with 15 bases in between. The CDR3 DNA is TGTGCCAGCAGATACAGGGAGGCCAGTGGCTACACCTTC. Translation: CASRYREASGYTF.

The chain is built from TRBV28 and TRBJ1-1; no clear D gene. V was clipped by 5 bases and J by 5 bases, with 15 bases between them. Germline loops: CDR1 MDHEN, CDR2 SYDVKM. The CDR3 is 14 residues long. Here the CDR3 DNA reads TGTGCCAGCAGTCCTCCTCAGGAACCAACTGAAGCTTTCTTT. As protein: CASSPPQEPTEAFF.

This chain links TRBV5-4 with TRBJ1-6; D is unclear. Deletions cut 1 base from V and 8 bases from J, with 10 bases between. The CDR3 covers 14 residues. CDR1 and CDR2 from the germline V gene are SGHNT and YYREEE (reference sequence). In DNA form, the CDR3 reads TGTGCCAGCAGCTTGACAGTCACCGATTCACCCCTCCACTTT. This gives the protein CASSLTVTDSPLHF.

This chain connects TRBV6-1 to TRBJ1-2, with D hard to call. This CDR3 region has 13 residues. The V gene's germline CDR1 is MNHNS and CDR2 SASEGT. V was cut by 2 bases and J by 3 bases, with 7 bases left in between. The CDR3 protein is CASSESRDYGYTF. In DNA, the CDR3 is TGTGCCAGCAGTGAATCAAGGGACTATGGCTACACCTTC.

The J gene is TRBJ2-3, the V gene TRBV5-1; tentative D call: TRBD1 (6 bases). Germline V gene lookup returns CDR1 SGHRS and CDR2 YFSETQ. Between the trimmed V and J ends, which lost 0 bases and 4 bases, there was a span of 9 bases. The CDR3 contains 14 residues. The CDR3 DNA reads TGCGCCAGCAGCTTGGGACAGGAAGCAGATACGCAGTATTTT. It translates to CASSLGQEADTQYF.

The rearrangement uses TRBV4-3 and TRBJ2-1, with 12 bases that match TRBD2. The CDR3 has 16 amino acids. Germline V gives CDR1 LGHNA, CDR2 YSLEER. After removal of 3 bases from V and 10 bases from J, the junction contained 10 bases not matched to a gene. CDR3 sequence (DNA): TGCGCCAGCAGCCAGCTGCTAGCGGGGGGGCCTGGGGAGCAGTTCTTC. It specifies CASSQLLAGGPGEQFF.

V and J are TRBV30 and TRBJ1-3; no clear D. The CDR3 covers 12 residues. V was clipped by 0 bases and J by 4 bases, with 4 bases between them. Germline assignment: CDR1 GTSNPN and CDR2 SVGIG (reference sequence). The CDR3 is CAWSVRGNTIYF. For the CDR3, the DNA is TGTGCCTGGAGTGTAAGGGGAAACACCATATATTTT.

The V call is TRBV4-3, the J call TRBJ1-4; D remains unclear. Trimming took 8 bases from V and 0 from J, leaving 10 bases between them. Germline CDR1 and CDR2: LGHNA and YSLEER. This CDR3 is 14 amino acids long. The CDR3 nucleotides read TGCGCCAGCGGATCCATTTCAACTAATGAAAAACTGTTTTTT. Translating gives CASGSISTNEKLFF.

The gene calls are TRBV7-9 and TRBJ1-2, with 8 bases lining up with TRBD1. This CDR3 contains 17 residues. V shed 5 bases, J shed 1 base, and the junction held 12 bases outside the gene matches. In germline, CDR1 is SEHNR, CDR2 FQNEAQ (reference sequence). This CDR3 reads CASSQRRGTGLNYGYTF. The CDR3, as DNA: TGTGCCAGCAGCCAACGGCGTGGGACAGGTCTTAACTATGGCTACACCTTC.

This chain joins TRBV7-6 and TRBJ2-5, with a weak D call TRBD2 (6 bases). Germline assignment: CDR1 SGHVS and CDR2 FNYEAQ. This CDR3 region has 14 residues. V lost 1 base and J 5 bases, leaving 11 bases between the germline ends. The CDR3 nucleotides are TGTGCCAGCAGCTTAGGGTCAGGGAGGGAGACCCAGTACTTC. This encodes CASSLGSGRETQYF.

The genes are TRBV28 and TRBJ1-5; D remains ambiguous. Germline CDR1 is MDHEN and CDR2 is SYDVKM. The CDR3 runs to 19 residues. V was trimmed by 10 bases and J by 5 bases, leaving 33 bases between them. The CDR3 DNA reads TGTGCCACTAAAGTGCGAATCGACGGAAATAAGCCCCGACATCAGCCCCAGCATTTT. Residues: CATKVRIDGNKPRHQPQHF.